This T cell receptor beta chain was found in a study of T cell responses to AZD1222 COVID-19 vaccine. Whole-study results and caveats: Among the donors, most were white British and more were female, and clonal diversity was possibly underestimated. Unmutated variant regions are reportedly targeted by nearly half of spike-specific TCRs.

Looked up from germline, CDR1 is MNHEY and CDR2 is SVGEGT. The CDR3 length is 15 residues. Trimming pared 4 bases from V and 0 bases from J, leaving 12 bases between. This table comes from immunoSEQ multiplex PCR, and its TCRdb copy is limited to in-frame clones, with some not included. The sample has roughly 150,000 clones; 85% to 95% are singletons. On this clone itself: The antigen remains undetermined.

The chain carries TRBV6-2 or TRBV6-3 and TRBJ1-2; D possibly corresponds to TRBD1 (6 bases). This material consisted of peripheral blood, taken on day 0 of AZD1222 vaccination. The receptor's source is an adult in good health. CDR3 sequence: CASSFGTQTNYGYTF. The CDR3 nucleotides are TGTGCCAGCAGTTTCGGGACACAAACTAACTATGGCTACACCTTC.